This T cell receptor beta chain was obtained from a study of tumor and adjacent non-tumor tissue in lung cancer (dated by TCRdb to the late 2010s). Looking at the study overall: By cancer type, the cohort comprised 12 to 13 adenocarcinoma patients, a couple of squamous cell carcinoma patients and 1 small cell lung cancer patient. Ages among the approximately 15 patients ranged from about 31 to 80 years, there were 10 or so men and 5 women, and disease was at TNM stage I to III. Sequencing produced around 130,000,000 productive TCRbeta reads in total, an average of about 3.8 million reads per sample. Using bulk TCRbeta repertoires from approximately 15 lung cancer patients, the study set lung tumor tissue side by side with matched distant non-tumor lung tissue. TCRbeta CDR3 sequencing was performed on roughly 32 paired specimens, with one tumor sample and one normal lung sample collected per patient.

Worth noting for this clonotype: This clone's antigen is unknown. At one end, the junction sequence differs from germline, possibly due to a read error.

RNA was extracted from bulk unsorted tissue and checked for quality with a NanoDrop ND-1000 and an Agilent 2100. Donors were newly diagnosed lung cancer patients admitted for thoracic surgery in China between August and November 2014, without prior chemotherapy. Anyone who had undergone radiotherapy or chemotherapy before, or who had another cancer at the same time, was left out of the study. Surgical tissue pieces of roughly 1-2.2 cm3 were preserved in RNAlater solution and stored at -80 °C until use. Broad study findings and their caveats: Neither the sequencing platform nor unique molecular identifiers are named or mentioned anywhere in the methods. Tumor tissue showed significantly greater TCR diversity (inverse Simpson) than normal lung tissue (roughly 430 vs 170, P = 0.0075, Mann-Whitney U test). With only roughly 14 patients in the cohort, the authors noted that larger samples and more detailed clinical data are needed. The top 100 clones made up a significantly larger cumulative share of the repertoire in normal lung than in tumor tissue. Peripheral blood was not sequenced, so blood TCRbeta repertoires in these lung cancer patients were not examined. Younger patients had significantly higher TCR diversity, and higher tumor TCR diversity was associated with shorter overall and disease-free survival.

Library construction relied on multiplex PCR. The sequencer listed for this sample is Illumina HiSeq 2500. TCRbeta libraries were constructed through three rounds of nested PCR with primers (Table S4) according to protocols adapted from ARM-PCR. PCR products of 200-500 bp were gel-excised and purified with the QIAquick gel extraction kit before sequencing. On the authors' methods: Reads were cleaned with Trimmomatic, merged with FLASH into complete CDR3 sequences, and assigned to V(D)J germline segments with MiTCR. VDJtools was used to compute clonal diversity as the inverse Simpson's index. A read counted as productive if the sequence was in-frame and lacked a premature stop codon. In-frame beta chains were kept once TCRdb had trimmed the public reads at Q25 with fastp and called clones with MiXCR. Entries are consolidated by CDR3 protein sequence, retaining the most common genes and DNA. What appears here as the V and J calls and clone size reflects TCRdb's work, not the paper's. This sample holds approximately 100,000 distinct CDR3 sequences; more than 70% were observed only once. The top ten constitute more than 35% of the sample.

As encoded in the germline V gene, CDR1 is MDHEN while CDR2 is SYDVKM. Inclusive of the bounding cysteine and phenylalanine, the CDR3 is 13 residues long. Only the CDR3 portion is preserved as DNA: 39 bases, with reading frame beginning at the first base. The chain employs TRBV28 and TRBJ2-3; the D segment could be TRBD2, given 5 matching bases. The material sequenced was lung tumor tissue. This receptor was taken from a woman aged 55-69 years with non-small cell lung cancer. The DNA sequence follows: TGTGCCAACAGTTTAAGCGGACCAGATACGCAGTATTTT. The resulting protein is CANSLSGPDTQYF.